The 27 T cell receptor beta chains below were found in one sample sequenced in a study of early T cells in non-severe SARS-CoV-2 infection. TCRdb re-called the 5' RACE reads through MiXCR, storing one row per CDR3 protein. The sample has around 33,000 distinct CDR3 sequences, roughly 4.5% seen once. Material: whole blood. The receptors originated from an adult who was a healthcare worker with PCR-confirmed SARS-CoV-2 infection or an uninfected control (not recorded which).

This clonotype was seen repeatedly, ten times or more. The chain couples TRBV7-3 to TRBJ2-1, with unresolved D. V was pared by 5 bases and J by 5 bases, with 7 bases between. Looked up from germline, CDR1 is SGHTA and CDR2 is FQGTGA. CDR3 length: 12 amino acids. The CDR3 here is CASSAVDNEQFF. The DNA of the CDR3 is TGTGCCAGCAGCGCCGTGGACAATGAGCAGTTCTTC.

This clonotype was counted many times. The rearrangement links TRBV3-1 to TRBJ1-2; TRBD1 agrees at 7 bases. This CDR3 contains 14 residues. Germline V gene lookup returns CDR1 LGHDT and CDR2 YNNKEL (reference sequence). The V and J ends lost 4 bases and 1 base, in that order; junction bases with no gene match: 3. The chain's CDR3 is CASSRQGGNYGYTF. As DNA, the CDR3 is TGTGCCAGCAGCCGACAGGGTGGTAACTATGGCTACACCTTC.

The genes are TRBV30 and TRBJ2-1; 9 nucleotides agree with TRBD2. Per the germline V gene, CDR1 is GTSNPN and CDR2 is SVGIG (reference sequence). J was trimmed by 4 bases and V by 2 bases; bases with no gene match: 6. The CDR3 consists of 15 residues. The CDR3 DNA follows: TGTGCCTGGAGTCCGCCGGGACTAGCTTACAATGAGCAGTTCTTC. Its protein is CAWSPPGLAYNEQFF.

The table lists this clonotype with many counts. This sequence joins TRBV6-5 and TRBJ1-2, with D unresolved. Looked up from germline, CDR1 is MNHEY and CDR2 is SVGAGI. V was shortened by 6 bases and J by 5 bases, with 16 bases between the two germline ends. This CDR3 contains 14 residues. DNA for the CDR3: TGTGCCAGCAGACGCACCGACCGCACGTATGGCTACACCTTC. As protein: CASRRTDRTYGYTF.

This clonotype has just a few counts. The J gene is TRBJ1-2, the V gene TRBV12-3 or TRBV12-4; TRBD1 might be the D (5 bases). This CDR3 region has 13 residues. The germline V and J ends were trimmed by 3 bases and 4 bases, with 9 bases remaining between them. The chain's CDR3 is CASSFRAGYGYTF. Here the CDR3 DNA reads TGTGCCAGCAGTTTCAGGGCCGGCTATGGCTACACCTTC.

Ten or more counts support this clonotype. J is TRBJ2-1 and V is TRBV27; 9 positions agree with TRBD2. Trimming took 3 bases from V and 3 from J; bases not matched to a gene: 6. The CDR3 length is 16 residues. Per germline, CDR1 MNHEY and CDR2 SMNVEV (reference sequence). The CDR3 region has the DNA TGTGCCAGCAGTTTTAGTTCGACTAGCGGCTACAATGAGCAGTTCTTC. Translating it yields CASSFSSTSGYNEQFF.

There are many counts of this clonotype. The J gene is TRBJ2-7, the V gene TRBV10-1; D is ambiguous. The CDR3 consists of 12 residues. Deletions cut 7 bases from V and 2 bases from J, with 9 bases between. Germline CDR1 reads WNHNN; CDR2 reads SYGVQD (reference sequence). The CDR3 region is CASKAGTYEQYF. The DNA of the CDR3 is TGCGCCAGCAAAGCAGGTACCTACGAGCAGTACTTC.

CDR3 coding DNA: TGCGCCAGCATCGGACAGGAGGGCTATGGCTACACCTTC. It codes for CASIGQEGYGYTF. This chain joins TRBV10-2 and TRBJ1-2; 7 bases are a match to TRBD1. CDR3 length equals 13 residues. Trimming took 7 bases from V and 4 from J; bases not matched to a gene: 6. Germline assignment: CDR1 WSHSY and CDR2 SAAADI.

The chain carries TRBV12-3 or TRBV12-4 and TRBJ2-3; TRBD1 aligns across 10 bases. The junction had 7 bases not matched to a gene; V was cut back by 7 bases and J by 6 bases. The CDR3 has 14 residues. This CDR3 is CASTGTGVGDTQYF. The CDR3 region has the DNA TGTGCCAGCACCGGGACAGGGGTCGGGGATACGCAGTATTTT.

This clonotype was counted only a few times. This chain connects TRBV7-9 to TRBJ2-7; tentatively, D is TRBD2 (5 bases). The CDR3 spans 12 residues. Between the trimmed V and J ends, which lost 5 bases and 4 bases, there was a span of 9 bases. CDR1 and CDR2 from the germline V gene are SEHNR and FQNEAQ (reference sequence). The CDR3 here is CASSHGVYEQYF. Written as DNA, the CDR3 is TGTGCCAGCAGCCACGGGGTTTACGAGCAGTACTTC.

This clonotype was recorded at least ten times. J is TRBJ1-3 and V is TRBV7-2; tentative D call: TRBD1 (6 bases). Germline V gives CDR1 SGHTA, CDR2 FQGNSA. The CDR3 runs 16 residues. Trimming removed 5 bases from V and 1 base from J, with 15 bases in between. The DNA for the CDR3 is TGTGCCAGCAGCCCATCGGCGGGGGCATCTGGAAACACCATATATTTT. Protein: CASSPSAGASGNTIYF.

This clonotype came up a few times. This chain joins TRBV9 and TRBJ2-3, with 7 bases that match TRBD2. The CDR3 sequence is 16 residues long. The germline V gene has CDR1 SGDLS and CDR2 YYNGEE. J lost 7 bases, V lost 4 bases, and 15 bases had no gene match. The CDR3 DNA is TGTGCCAGCAGCTCGAACCCACTAGGACTAGTGAATACGCAGTATTTT. This codes for CASSSNPLGLVNTQYF.

Ten or more counts support this clonotype. This sequence joins TRBV3-1 and TRBJ2-5, with D unclear. The germline V gene has CDR1 LGHDT and CDR2 YNNKEL (reference sequence). V was cut by 4 bases and J by 4 bases, with 13 bases left in between. The CDR3 is made up of 14 amino acids. This CDR3 reads CASSLVSRSETQYF. For the CDR3, the DNA is TGTGCCAGCAGCCTGGTCTCCCGTTCAGAGACCCAGTACTTC.

This clonotype was detected a few times. The chain has TRBV12-3 or TRBV12-4 and TRBJ1-5, with D hard to call. The germline V and J ends were trimmed by 6 bases and 0 bases, with 6 bases remaining between them. This CDR3 has 13 amino acids. The CDR3 DNA follows: TGTGCCAGCAGCGAGTATAGCAATCAGCCCCAGCATTTT. Its translation: CASSEYSNQPQHF.

This clonotype was found a few times. The V gene is TRBV2, the J gene TRBJ2-3; TRBD2 matches 7 bases. Germline CDR1 and CDR2: SNHLY and FYNNEI. The CDR3 length is 13 residues. Germline trimming cut 9 bases from V and 2 bases from J; bases unmatched to any gene: 5. CDR3 residues: CARIGTNTDTQYF. CDR3 bases: TGTGCCAGAATAGGGACTAACACAGATACGCAGTATTTT.

A few counts support this clonotype. The chain recombines TRBV12-3 or TRBV12-4 with TRBJ2-1, with D uncertain. Trimming removed 3 bases at V and 3 bases at J, with 12 bases between. The CDR3 totals 15 residues. The DNA for the CDR3 is TGTGCCAGCAGTTTCGGCGGTTCAGGCTACAATGAGCAGTTCTTC. Translating gives CASSFGGSGYNEQFF.

Ten or more counts support this clonotype. The rearrangement uses TRBV28 and TRBJ2-3; a weak D match, TRBD1 (5 bases). The CDR3 is 14 residues long. Trimming cost V 2 bases and J 2 bases, with 8 bases left between them. From germline, CDR1 is MDHEN and CDR2 SYDVKM. The CDR3 loop is CASSLDSSTDTQYF. The CDR3 nucleotides are TGTGCCAGCAGTTTAGACAGCTCCACAGATACGCAGTATTTT. The full variable domain, its missing parts supplied by reference TRBV28 and TRBJ2-3, is DVKVTQSSRYLVKRTGEKVFLECVQDMDHENMFWYRQDPGLGLRLIYFSYDVKMKEKGDIPEGYSVSREKKERFSLILESASTNQTSMYLCASSLDSSTDTQYFGPGTRLTVL.

This clonotype showed up many times. V gene TRBV7-2 combines with J gene TRBJ2-3; D unresolved. Trimming removed 4 bases at V and 0 bases at J, with 5 bases between. Germline values: CDR1 SGHTA, CDR2 FQGNSA. The CDR3 runs 13 residues. CDR3 bases: TGTGCCAGCAGCTCCGGGAGCACAGATACGCAGTATTTT. The encoded protein is CASSSGSTDTQYF.

This clonotype was seen at least ten times. The chain recombines TRBV13 with TRBJ1-6, with 7 nucleotides matching TRBD1. The CDR3 is 16 amino acids. CDR1 PRHDT and CDR2 FYEKMQ come from the germline V gene (reference sequence). J was trimmed by 8 bases and V by 1 base; bases with no gene match: 8. The CDR3 DNA reads as TGTGCCAGCAGCTTAGACGGTTCGCAGGGGGATTCACCCCTCCACTTT. This codes for CASSLDGSQGDSPLHF.

Only a few counts were recorded for this clonotype. The V and J genes are TRBV6-2 or TRBV6-3 and TRBJ1-1; D call uncertain. The CDR3 sequence is 16 residues long. Germline lookup yields CDR1 MNHEY and CDR2 SVGEGT. V shed 4 bases and J shed 1 base, with 16 bases lying between them. This CDR3 is CASSLFGLGSNTEAFF. In DNA form, the CDR3 reads TGTGCCAGCAGTTTATTTGGGTTGGGATCGAACACTGAAGCTTTCTTT.

In this sample, this clonotype turned up a few times. The chain joins TRBV12-3 or TRBV12-4 to TRBJ1-5; D might be TRBD1 (5 bases). V lost 1 base and J lost 5, with 9 bases in between. This CDR3 contains 14 residues. CDR3 sequence (DNA): TGTGCCAGCAGTTTAGGGGGGATCGATCAGCCCCAGCATTTT. Encoded protein: CASSLGGIDQPQHF.

Many counts were recorded for this clonotype. The gene calls are TRBV7-9 and TRBJ1-2; 11 positions match TRBD1. The CDR3 loop spans 15 amino acids. V lost 8 bases, J lost 4 bases, and 9 bases stayed unmatched. Germline CDR1 reads SEHNR; CDR2 reads FQNEAQ (reference sequence). The CDR3: CASGPDRGLRYGYTF. CDR3 DNA: TGTGCCAGCGGACCGGACAGGGGGCTTCGCTATGGCTACACCTTC.

This clonotype turned up a few times. V and J are TRBV3-1 and TRBJ1-2, with D possibly being TRBD1 (5 bases). Trimming removed 4 bases from V and 1 base from J, with 10 bases in between. Germline V gene data show CDR1 as LGHDT and CDR2 as YNNKEL (reference sequence). The CDR3 loop spans 14 amino acids. The CDR3 DNA reads TGTGCCAGCAGCCGACAGACCGTTAACTATGGCTACACCTTC. It translates to CASSRQTVNYGYTF.

This chain uses TRBV18 with TRBJ2-5; 7 nucleotides match TRBD2. CDR3 length: 13 residues. The V and J ends lost 6 bases and 3 bases, in that order; junction bases with no gene match: 4. Germline V lookup: CDR1 KGHSH, CDR2 LQKENI. CDR3: CASSGGVKETQYF. As DNA, the CDR3 is TGTGCCAGCTCGGGAGGGGTGAAAGAGACCCAGTACTTC.

The rearrangement links TRBV28 to TRBJ1-5; 9 bases agree with TRBD1. The V gene end was trimmed by 5 bases and the J gene end by 7 bases; junction bases not matched to a gene: 6. The CDR3 consists of 14 residues. Germline V gene data show CDR1 as MDHEN and CDR2 as SYDVKM. In DNA, the CDR3 is TGTGCCAGCAGTCAACAGGGGGCACGGCAGCCCCAGCATTTT. This sequence encodes CASSQQGARQPQHF.

As DNA, the CDR3 is TGCGCCAGCAGTGAGTCTGGGGACTCAACCTACGAGCAGTACTTC. The encoded protein is CASSESGDSTYEQYF. The chain employs TRBV10-1 and TRBJ2-7, with D maybe TRBD2 (6 bases). Trimming took 0 bases from V and 2 from J, leaving 11 bases between them. CDR1 and CDR2 (germline): WNHNN, SYGVQD (reference sequence). The CDR3 runs 15 residues.

Many counts were recorded for this clonotype. This chain connects TRBV7-9 to TRBJ1-6; D is perhaps TRBD1 (6 bases). The CDR3 spans 13 residues. The V gene's germline CDR1 is SEHNR and CDR2 FQNEAQ (reference sequence). The ends were cut back, 4 bases at V and 7 bases at J, with 8 bases in the middle. The CDR3 DNA sequence: TGTGCCAGCAGCTACAGGGAAAATTCACCCCTCCACTTT. This encodes CASSYRENSPLHF. Variable domain in full (rest from reference TRBV7-9 and TRBJ1-6): DTGVSQNPRHKITKRGQNVTFRCDPISEHNRLYWYRQTLGQGPEFLTYFQNEAQLEKSRLLSDRFSAERPKGSFSTLEIQRTEQGDSAMYLCASSYRENSPLHFGNGTRLTVT.